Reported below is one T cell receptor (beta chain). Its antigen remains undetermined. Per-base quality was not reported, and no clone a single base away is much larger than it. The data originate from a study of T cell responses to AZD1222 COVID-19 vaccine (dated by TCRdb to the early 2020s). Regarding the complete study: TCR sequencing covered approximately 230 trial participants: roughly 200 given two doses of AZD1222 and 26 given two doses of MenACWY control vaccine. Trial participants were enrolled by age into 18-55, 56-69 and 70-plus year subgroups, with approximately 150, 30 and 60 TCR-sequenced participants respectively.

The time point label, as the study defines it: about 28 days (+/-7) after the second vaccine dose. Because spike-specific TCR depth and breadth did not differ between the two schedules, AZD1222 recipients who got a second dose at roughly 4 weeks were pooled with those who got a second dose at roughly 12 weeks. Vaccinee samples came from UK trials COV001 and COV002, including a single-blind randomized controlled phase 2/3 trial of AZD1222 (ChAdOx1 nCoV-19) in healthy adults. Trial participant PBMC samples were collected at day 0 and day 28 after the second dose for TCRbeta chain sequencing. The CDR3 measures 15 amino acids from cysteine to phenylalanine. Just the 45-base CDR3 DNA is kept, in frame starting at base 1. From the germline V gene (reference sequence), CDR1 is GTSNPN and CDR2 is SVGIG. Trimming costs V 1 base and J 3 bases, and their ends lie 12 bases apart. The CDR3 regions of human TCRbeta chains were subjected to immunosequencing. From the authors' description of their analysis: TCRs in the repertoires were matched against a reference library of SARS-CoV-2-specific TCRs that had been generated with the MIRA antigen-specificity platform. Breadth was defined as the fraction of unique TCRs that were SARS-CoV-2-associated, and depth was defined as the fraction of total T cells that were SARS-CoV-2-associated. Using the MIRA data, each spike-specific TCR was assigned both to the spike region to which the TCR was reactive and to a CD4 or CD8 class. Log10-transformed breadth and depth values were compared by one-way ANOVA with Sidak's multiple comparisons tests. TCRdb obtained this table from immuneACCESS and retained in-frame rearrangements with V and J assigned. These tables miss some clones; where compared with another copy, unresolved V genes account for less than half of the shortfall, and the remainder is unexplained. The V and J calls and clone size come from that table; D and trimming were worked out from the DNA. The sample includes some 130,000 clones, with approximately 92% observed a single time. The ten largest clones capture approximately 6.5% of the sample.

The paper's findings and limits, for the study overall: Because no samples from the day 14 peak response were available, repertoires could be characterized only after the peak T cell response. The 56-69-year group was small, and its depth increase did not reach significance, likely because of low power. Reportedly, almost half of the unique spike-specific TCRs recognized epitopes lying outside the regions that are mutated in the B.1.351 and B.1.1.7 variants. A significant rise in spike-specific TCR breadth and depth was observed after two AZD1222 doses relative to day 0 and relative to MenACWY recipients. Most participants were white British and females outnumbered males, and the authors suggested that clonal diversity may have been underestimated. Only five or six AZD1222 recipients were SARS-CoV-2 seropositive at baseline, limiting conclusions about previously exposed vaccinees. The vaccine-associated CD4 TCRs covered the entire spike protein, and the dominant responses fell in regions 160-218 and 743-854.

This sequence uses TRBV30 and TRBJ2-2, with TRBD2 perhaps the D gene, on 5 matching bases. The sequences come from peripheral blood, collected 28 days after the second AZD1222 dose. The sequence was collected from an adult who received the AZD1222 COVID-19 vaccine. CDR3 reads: CAWSGGPSYTGELFF. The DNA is TGTGCCTGGAGTGGCGGGCCGTCGTACACCGGGGAGCTGTTTTTT.